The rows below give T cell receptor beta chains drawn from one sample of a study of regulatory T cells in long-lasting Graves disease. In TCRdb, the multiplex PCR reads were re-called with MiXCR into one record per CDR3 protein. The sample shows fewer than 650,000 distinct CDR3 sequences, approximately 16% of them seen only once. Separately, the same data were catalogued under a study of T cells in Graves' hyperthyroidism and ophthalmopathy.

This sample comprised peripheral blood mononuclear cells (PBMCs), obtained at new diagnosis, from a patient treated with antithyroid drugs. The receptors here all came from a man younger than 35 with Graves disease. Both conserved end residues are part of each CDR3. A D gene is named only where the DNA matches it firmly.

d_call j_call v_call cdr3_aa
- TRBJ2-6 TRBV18 CASSPGQASSGANVLTF
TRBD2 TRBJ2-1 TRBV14 CASSPIRWTSGHSYNEQFF
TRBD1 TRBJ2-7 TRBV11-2 CASLQTGAYEQYF
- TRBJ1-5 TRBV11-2 CASSLGPGNSNQPQHF
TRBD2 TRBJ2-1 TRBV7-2 CASSLEASGRAGNEQFF
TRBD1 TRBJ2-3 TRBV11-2 CASSPRPGQGADTQYF
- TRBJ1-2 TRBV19 CASSIEGRNGYTF
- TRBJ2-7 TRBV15 CATSREGAAIGEQYF
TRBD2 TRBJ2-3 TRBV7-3 CASSIGLAEITDTQYF
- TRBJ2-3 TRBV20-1 CSARGGRGRPPDTQYF
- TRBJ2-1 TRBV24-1 CATSDTGHSYNEQFF
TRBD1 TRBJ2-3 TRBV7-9 CASSSPRDRAPDTQYF
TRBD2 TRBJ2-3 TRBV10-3 CAISELAGASDTQYF